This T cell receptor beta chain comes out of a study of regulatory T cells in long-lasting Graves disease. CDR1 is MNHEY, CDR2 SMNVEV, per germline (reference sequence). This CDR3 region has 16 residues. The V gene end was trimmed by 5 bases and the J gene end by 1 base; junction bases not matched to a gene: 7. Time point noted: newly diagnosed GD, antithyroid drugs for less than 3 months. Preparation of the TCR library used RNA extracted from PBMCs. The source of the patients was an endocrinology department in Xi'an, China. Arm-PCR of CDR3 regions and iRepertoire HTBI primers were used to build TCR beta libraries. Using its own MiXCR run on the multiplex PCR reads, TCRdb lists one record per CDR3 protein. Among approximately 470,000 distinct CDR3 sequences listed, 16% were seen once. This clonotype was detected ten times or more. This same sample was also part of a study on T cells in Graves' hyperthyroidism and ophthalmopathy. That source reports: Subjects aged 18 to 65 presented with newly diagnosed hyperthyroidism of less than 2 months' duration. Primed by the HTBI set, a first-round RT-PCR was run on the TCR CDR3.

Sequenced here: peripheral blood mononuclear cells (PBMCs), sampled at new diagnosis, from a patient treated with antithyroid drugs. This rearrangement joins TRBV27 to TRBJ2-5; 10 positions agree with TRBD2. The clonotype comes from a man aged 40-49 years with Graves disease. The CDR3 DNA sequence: TGTGCCAGCAGTCCACTAGCGGGAAGGGCCCAAGAGACCCAGTACTTC. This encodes CASSPLAGRAQETQYF.